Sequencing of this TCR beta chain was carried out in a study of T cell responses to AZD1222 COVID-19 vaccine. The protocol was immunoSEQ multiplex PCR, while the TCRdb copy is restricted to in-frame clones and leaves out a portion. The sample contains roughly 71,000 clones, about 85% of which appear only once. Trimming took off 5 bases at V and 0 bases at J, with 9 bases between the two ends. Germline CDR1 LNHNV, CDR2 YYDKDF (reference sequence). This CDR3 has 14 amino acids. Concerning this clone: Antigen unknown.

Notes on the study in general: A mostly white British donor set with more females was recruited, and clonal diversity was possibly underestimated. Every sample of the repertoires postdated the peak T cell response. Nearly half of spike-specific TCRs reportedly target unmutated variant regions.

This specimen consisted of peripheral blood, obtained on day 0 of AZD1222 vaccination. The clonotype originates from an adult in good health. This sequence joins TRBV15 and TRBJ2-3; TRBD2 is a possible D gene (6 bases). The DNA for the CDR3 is TGTGCCACCAGCTCTAGCGCCAGCACAGATACGCAGTATTTT. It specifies CATSSSASTDTQYF.